This T cell receptor beta chain was captured in a study of T cell changes during pregnancy in multiple sclerosis. Some clones are missing from TCRdb's copy, which holds only in-frame ones; the method was immunoSEQ multiplex PCR. The sample yields approximately 37,000 clones, 85% to 90% seen once. The TCR comes from a female donor with multiple sclerosis, enrolled in a pregnancy study. Source: CD4+ T cells from peripheral blood mononuclear cells, taken in the first trimester of pregnancy.

CDR3 protein: CASSEGTGGNYEQYF. The CDR3 nucleotides read TGTGCCAGCAGCGAGGGGACAGGGGGAAACTACGAGCAGTACTTC. V usage is TRBV5-4 and J usage is TRBJ2-7; 11 positions match TRBD1. V was clipped by 4 bases and J by 3 bases; unmatched bases: 6. Germline CDR1 is SGHNT and CDR2 is YYREEE (reference sequence). CDR3 size: 15 residues.